This TCR beta chain was captured in a study of cytomegalovirus exposure and HLA in healthy donors. Study results and limitations: Immune exposure was documented only through CMV serostatus. A later analysis linked a missense variant in DCLRE1C to the trimming of TCR beta V and J genes. In a later analysis, compared with equally common non-associated chains, HLA-associated beta chains were more expanded. Most TCRs appeared rarely, but some public TCRs recurred in many donors.

This clone occurred a few times. Its target is not known. PCR used 60 Vbeta primers and 13 Jbeta primers. The protocol was immunoSEQ multiplex PCR, while the TCRdb copy is restricted to in-frame clones and leaves out a portion. Here the sample spans 130,000 or so clones, 64% being singletons. Germline CDR1 reads SNHLY; CDR2 reads FYNNEI. CDR3 length: 16 residues. The ends lost 6 bases at V and 0 bases at J; junction bases unmatched: 10. The chain links TRBV2 to TRBJ1-1; 7 positions agree with TRBD1. This sequence originates from a woman in her forties in good health and CMV-seronegative. The sequencing input was PBMCs. CDR3: CASRLRQGALNTEAFF. CDR3 in DNA: TGTGCCAGCAGGCTACGACAGGGAGCTTTGAACACTGAAGCTTTCTTT.